These T cell receptor beta chains were read from a single sample in a study of cytomegalovirus exposure and HLA in healthy donors. Only in-frame clones appear in the TCRdb table, and some are missing; sequencing was by immunoSEQ multiplex PCR. Found here are 100,000 or so clones, around 76% of them singletons; the top ten hold around 8.8%. The sample taken for sequencing was PBMCs. These TCRs come from a man aged 35-49 years in good health and CMV-seropositive. CDR3s include the opening cysteine and the closing phenylalanine or tryptophan. Size is stated for part of the rows, as once, few or many counts, or as a class when the clone is expanded.

abundance: -; v_gene: TRBV9; CDR3aa: CASSKTSGRAGQFF
abundance: -; v_gene: TRBV18; CDR3aa: CASSPRRQETQYF
abundance: -; v_gene: TRBV27; CDR3aa: CASNRRGGGLYEQYF
abundance: few; v_gene: TRBV18; CDR3aa: CASSPTGVDQPQHF
abundance: few; v_gene: TRBV27; CDR3aa: CASSTQGSAGELFF
abundance: few; v_gene: TRBV6-6; CDR3aa: CASSGETGGSYGYTF
abundance: -; v_gene: TRBV7-9; CDR3aa: CASSLTGAGEKLFF
abundance: once; v_gene: TRBV5-5; CDR3aa: CASSLGTGPYEQYF
abundance: -; v_gene: TRBV20-1; CDR3aa: CSALYNEQFF
abundance: -; v_gene: TRBV7-2; CDR3aa: CASSSPGSYEQYF
abundance: -; v_gene: TRBV11-3; CDR3aa: CASSISGTGTEQYF
abundance: -; v_gene: TRBV10-3; CDR3aa: CAISERTGGSGYTF
abundance: -; v_gene: TRBV20-1; CDR3aa: CSLLASETQYF
abundance: -; v_gene: TRBV30; CDR3aa: CAWSAESGYTF
abundance: -; v_gene: TRBV7-2; CDR3aa: CASSLGGGSYEQYF
abundance: -; v_gene: TRBV28; CDR3aa: CASSSGLAGDSTDTQYF
abundance: -; v_gene: TRBV27; CDR3aa: CASSLYNTVYSYEQYF
abundance: -; v_gene: TRBV7-8; CDR3aa: CASSLARDRGLHSYNEQFF
abundance: -; v_gene: TRBV2; CDR3aa: CASSDSEGDSQYF
abundance: -; v_gene: TRBV7-3; CDR3aa: CASSFAAGGRGETQYF
abundance: -; v_gene: TRBV11-3; CDR3aa: CASSLGTGRTDTQYF
abundance: -; v_gene: TRBV2; CDR3aa: CASSERLAGAGELFF
abundance: -; v_gene: TRBV4-3; CDR3aa: CASSQVPLEGNQPQHF
abundance: once; v_gene: TRBV7-3; CDR3aa: CSSSLNRISGGANEQFF
abundance: -; v_gene: TRBV6-5; CDR3aa: CASRDRGQLNYGYTF
abundance: -; v_gene: TRBV2; CDR3aa: CASSVAGGYGYTF
abundance: -; v_gene: TRBV4-1; CDR3aa: CASSRENAFNQPQHF
abundance: -; v_gene: TRBV7-6; CDR3aa: CASSPTRQGARYTEAFF
abundance: -; v_gene: TRBV5-5; CDR3aa: CASSLQNEQFF
abundance: -; v_gene: TRBV6-5; CDR3aa: CASSGQGGQYF
abundance: -; v_gene: TRBV4-3; CDR3aa: CASSQPGQGKHEQYF
abundance: -; v_gene: TRBV28; CDR3aa: CASSERGQPQHF
abundance: -; v_gene: TRBV7-2; CDR3aa: CASSLAGQGVHEQYF
abundance: few; v_gene: TRBV27; CDR3aa: CASRKNGITNEKLFF
abundance: -; v_gene: TRBV7-9; CDR3aa: CASSLAKKSAGRRFF
abundance: -; v_gene: TRBV10-3; CDR3aa: CAISERGSSSYNEQFF
abundance: -; v_gene: TRBV27; CDR3aa: CASSPGLAGYNEQFF
abundance: -; v_gene: TRBV7-9; CDR3aa: CASSLTGSETQYF
abundance: -; v_gene: TRBV15; CDR3aa: CATSPSGGNWETQYF
abundance: -; v_gene: TRBV11-3; CDR3aa: CASNTTRDRVFLSGNTIYF
abundance: -; v_gene: TRBV2; CDR3aa: CASSEVGGSRGYTF
abundance: once; v_gene: TRBV29-1; CDR3aa: CSVPSLTGGQETQYF
abundance: -; v_gene: TRBV18; CDR3aa: CASSPGGFDYGYTF
abundance: few; v_gene: TRBV11-3; CDR3aa: CASSDPVPRGYTGELFF
abundance: -; v_gene: TRBV19; CDR3aa: CASSSPGQGRYEQYF
abundance: few; v_gene: TRBV5-6; CDR3aa: CASSAYRDRVDTEAFF
abundance: -; v_gene: TRBV30; CDR3aa: CAWRGGHPYGYTF
abundance: -; v_gene: TRBV5-6; CDR3aa: CASSPWTIRMTQYF
abundance: -; v_gene: TRBV4-1; CDR3aa: CASSRGQGGSYEQYF
abundance: -; v_gene: TRBV2; CDR3aa: CASREQGELSEAFF
abundance: once; v_gene: TRBV7-9; CDR3aa: CSSSPLAGGVWGTDTQYF